This T cell receptor (beta chain) is from a study of identifying expanded T cells in peripheral blood. Points on this clone: Its antigen is unknown.

The CDR3 spans 14 residues. V shed 3 bases, J shed 5 bases, and the junction held 9 bases outside the gene matches. Germline CDR1 and CDR2: SQVTM and ANQGSEA. No infections or other immune events were documented during collection. Clones were read by immunoSEQ multiplex PCR, and TCRdb kept only the in-frame ones, dropping some. This table holds over 85,000 clones, more than 70% found once. Overall study results and limits: Across healthy donors, higher total template counts meant significantly greater roughly 2-week count variance. Differentially abundant clones: approximately 1.3 between replicates, 16.4 at approximately 13 days, less than 25 at four.

Sequenced material: blood. The genes are TRBV29-1 and TRBJ1-1, with 7 nucleotides matching TRBD1. The sequence was obtained from a person between 18 and 75 years old in good health. The CDR3 spells CSVEEKGARTEAFF. The CDR3 DNA is TGCAGCGTTGAGGAAAAGGGGGCCAGGACTGAAGCTTTCTTT.